This T cell receptor beta chain was obtained from a study of blood T cells in healthy people across ages. The study drew donors from healthy Caucasian individuals in Russia aged about 6 to 90. Extractions gave at least 5 micrograms of total RNA per sample. The CDR3 sequence is 13 residues long. Germline V lookup: CDR1 SQVTM, CDR2 ANQGSEA. Sample-barcoded 5' priming and a J-beta primer mix drove a second PCR of 7 to 11 cycles. TCRdb passed the 5' RACE reads through MiXCR, listing each CDR3 protein once. The sample records approximately 790,000 distinct CDR3 sequences, around 62% being singletons. The genes are TRBV29-1 and TRBJ2-1, with TRBD2 as a possible D gene (5 bases). Matching the DNA end better, TRBJ2-7 makes the J call doubtful. This sequence originates from a young man in good health. Material: blood. CDR3 bases: TGCAGCGTTGAAGATCAAGGGAGATACGAGCAGTACTTC. This sequence encodes CSVEDQGRYEQYF.